This T cell receptor beta chain is drawn from a study of T cell responses to AZD1222 COVID-19 vaccine. Data came from immunoSEQ multiplex PCR; TCRdb stores just in-frame clones and leaves some out. The sample has 70,000 to 95,000 clones, over 75% seen once. Regarding the study as a whole: Breadth and depth of Spike-specific TCRs rose after two AZD1222 doses.

Trimming took 0 bases from V and 1 from J, leaving 19 bases between them. Germline-derived CDR1 and CDR2 are LGHNA and YNFKEQ. There are 19 residues in the CDR3. This clone was recorded only once. Its antigen is unknown. The specimen was peripheral blood, collected 28 days after the second AZD1222 dose. The chain is built from TRBV4-2 and TRBJ1-5, with D uncertain. The sequence derives from an adult who received the AZD1222 COVID-19 vaccine. In nucleotides, the CDR3 is TGTGCCAGCAGCCAAGATATAGGGAGGGCGTGGGCGAGCAATCAGCCCCAGCATTTT. This translates into CASSQDIGRAWASNQPQHF.